This entry is about one TCR beta chain. This record belongs to a study of blood T cells in healthy people across ages. The authors ran a second PCR of about 6 to 12 cycles using a sample-barcoded 5' primer and a J-beta primer mix. Paired-end reads containing CDR3 totaled no fewer than 2.5 million for each sample. A single record per CDR3 protein comes from TCRdb applying MiXCR to the 5' RACE reads. The table has hundreds of thousands of distinct CDR3 sequences, about 55% seen once; the top ten hold roughly 40%. Germline-derived CDR1 and CDR2 are LNHNV and YYDKDF (reference sequence). The V end was cut by 1 base, the J end by 1 base, with 1 base between. The CDR3 sequence is 12 residues long.

V is TRBV15 and J is TRBJ2-5; unclear D gene. The sequence was obtained from a man older than 75 in good health. The sample consisted of blood. This chain's CDR3 is CATSRVQETQYF. The CDR3 DNA sequence: TGTGCCACCAGCAGAGTCCAAGAGACCCAGTACTTC.